These 14 T cell receptor beta chains share one sample of origin, sequenced in a study of cytomegalovirus exposure and HLA in healthy donors. The assay was immunoSEQ multiplex PCR, and TCRdb's table has in-frame clones only and misses some. The sample lists about 73,000 clones; roughly 90% were seen once. Input material: PBMCs. The receptors stem from a woman younger than 30 in good health and CMV-seropositive.

This clone was seen only once. The chain carries TRBV10-2 and TRBJ2-6, with no clear D. In germline, CDR1 is WSHSY, CDR2 SAAADI. The germline V and J ends were trimmed by 10 bases and 1 base, with 11 bases remaining between them. The CDR3 totals 14 residues. CDR3 loop: CANIGVSGANVLTF. Written as DNA, the CDR3 is TGCGCCAACATAGGAGTTTCTGGGGCCAACGTCCTGACTTTC.

The chain uses TRBV7-2 and TRBJ2-7; no definite D call. The CDR3 covers 13 residues. Between the trimmed V and J ends, which lost 5 bases and 1 base, there was a span of 9 bases. In germline, CDR1 is SGHTA, CDR2 FQGNSA. The CDR3 reads CASSPRYSYEQYF. The CDR3 DNA follows: TGTGCCAGCAGCCCCCGGTATTCCTACGAGCAGTACTTC. The variable domain in full, with the rest retrieved from reference TRBV7-2 and TRBJ2-7, is GAGVSQSPSNKVTEKGKDVELRCDPISGHTALYWYRQSLGQGLEFLIYFQGNSAPDKSGLPSDRFSAERTGGSVSTLTIQRTQQEDSAVYLCASSPRYSYEQYFGPGTRLTVT.

In its sample, this clone was seen once. The rearrangement joins TRBV10-3 to TRBJ1-5; no firm D call. CDR1 and CDR2 from the germline V gene are ENHRY and SYGVKD. Deletions cut 2 bases from V and 11 bases from J, with 16 bases between. The CDR3 length is 14 residues. In DNA, the CDR3 is TGTGCCATCAGTGAGAATCTAGACCCAATGTCCCAGCATTTT. This gives the protein CAISENLDPMSQHF.

The V gene is TRBV29-1, the J gene TRBJ1-1; weak D call: TRBD1 (6 bases). Germline V gene sequence: CDR1 SQVTM, CDR2 ANQGSEA. V lost 4 bases and J lost 5, with 17 bases in between. There are 14 residues in the CDR3. The CDR3 DNA sequence: TGCAGCGTTGGGGGGCAGGGTTTTGGGACTGAAGCTTTCTTT. This translates into CSVGGQGFGTEAFF.

This clone was found once. V is TRBV4-2 and J is TRBJ2-5; D might be TRBD2 (5 bases). V lost 1 base and J lost 1, with 13 bases in between. There are 16 residues in the CDR3. Germline V gene data show CDR1 as LGHNA and CDR2 as YNFKEQ. CDR3 sequence (DNA): TGTGCCAGCAGCCAAGCCGGGAACAGCCCCCAAGAGACCCAGTACTTC. Translation gives CASSQAGNSPQETQYF.

The chain carries TRBV27 and TRBJ2-3; 12 positions agree with TRBD2. V was clipped by 6 bases and J by 4 bases; unmatched bases: 14. Germline CDR1 reads MNHEY; CDR2 reads SMNVEV (reference sequence). This CDR3 is built from 18 residues. Here the CDR3 DNA reads TGTGCCAGCAGCCCGTTGCTAGCGGGAGGGCCGGGTTCAGATACGCAGTATTTT. It specifies CASSPLLAGGPGSDTQYF.

V gene TRBV6-6 combines with J gene TRBJ2-7, with D maybe TRBD1 (6 bases). Trimming removed 6 bases from V and 3 bases from J, with 15 bases in between. Germline V gene lookup returns CDR1 MNHNY and CDR2 SVGAGI (reference sequence). The length of the CDR3 is 14 residues. The CDR3 spells CASRSPRDNYEQYF. Here the CDR3 DNA reads TGTGCCAGCAGGAGTCCCCGGGACAACTACGAGCAGTACTTC.

This chain uses TRBV2 with TRBJ1-5; tentatively, D is TRBD1 (6 bases). This CDR3 has 16 residues. The V and J ends lost 6 bases and 1 base respectively, with 16 bases between them. Per the germline V gene, CDR1 is SNHLY and CDR2 is FYNNEI. This CDR3 is CASREQGSRSNQPQHF. CDR3 nucleotide sequence: TGTGCCAGCAGAGAACAGGGTTCTCGCAGCAATCAGCCCCAGCATTTT.

The gene calls are TRBV11-2 and TRBJ2-2; 11 bases align to TRBD2. The CDR3 loop spans 16 amino acids. Germline-derived CDR1 and CDR2 are SGHAT and FQNNGV. Trimming took 2 bases from V and 7 from J; bases not matched to a gene: 6. CDR3 DNA sequence: TGTGCCAGCAGCTTAATAGCGGGGGGGCCGGTCGGGGAGCTGTTTTTT. This encodes CASSLIAGGPVGELFF.

The V gene is TRBV6-1, the J gene TRBJ1-1, with D tentatively TRBD1 (5 bases). V was pared by 5 bases and J by 0 bases, with 10 bases between. The CDR3 runs 14 residues. The germline V gene has CDR1 MNHNS and CDR2 SASEGT. The CDR3 DNA is TGTGCCAGCAGTACCAGGGAAATGAACACTGAAGCTTTCTTT. Amino acid sequence: CASSTREMNTEAFF.

V usage is TRBV29-1 and J usage is TRBJ1-1; 9 nucleotides align to TRBD1. V lost 5 bases, J lost 4 bases, and 8 bases stayed unmatched. CDR1 is SQVTM and CDR2 is ANQGSEA in the germline V gene. CDR3 length: 14 amino acids. The CDR3 is CSVRTGQGSTEAFF. DNA for the CDR3: TGCAGCGTTCGAACGGGACAGGGATCCACTGAAGCTTTCTTT. The full variable domain, completed using reference TRBV29-1 and TRBJ1-1, is SAVISQKPSRDICQRGTSLTIQCQVDSQVTMMFWYRQQPGQSLTLIATANQGSEATYESGFVIDKFPISRPNLTFSTLTVSNMSPEDSSIYLCSVRTGQGSTEAFFGQGTRLTVV.

The chain is built from TRBV30 and TRBJ2-3; a possible D gene is TRBD2 (6 bases). This CDR3 spans 15 amino acids. Germline CDR1 GTSNPN, CDR2 SVGIG (reference sequence). V was trimmed by 2 bases and J by 7 bases, leaving 19 bases between them. The CDR3 region has the DNA TGTGCCTGGAGTATTGCGAGCGGAGGGTCATATACGCAGTATTTT. Its translation is CAWSIASGGSYTQYF. The entire variable domain, with the rest obtained from reference TRBV30 and TRBJ2-3, is as follows: SQTIHQWPATLVQPVGSPLSLECTVEGTSNPNLYWYRQAAGRGLQLLFYSVGIGQISSEVPQNLSASRPQDRQFILSSKKLLLSDSGFYLCAWSIASGGSYTQYFGPGTRLTVL.

This chain connects TRBV7-9 to TRBJ2-5; 14 nucleotides line up with TRBD2. The CDR3 totals 17 residues. Germline assignment: CDR1 SEHNR and CDR2 FQNEAQ (reference sequence). J was trimmed by 1 base and V by 4 bases; bases with no gene match: 5. CDR3 coding DNA: TGTGCCAGCAGCTCGGGACTAGCGGGGGCCGGCCAAGAGACCCAGTACTTC. Translating it yields CASSSGLAGAGQETQYF.

V and J are TRBV30 and TRBJ1-1, with TRBD1 as a possible D gene (5 bases). This CDR3 has 13 amino acids. The germline CDR1 and CDR2 sequences are GTSNPN and SVGIG (reference sequence). Trimming removed 3 bases at V and 1 base at J, with 9 bases between. The CDR3, as DNA: TGTGCCTGGAGGGTAACAGGGAACACTGAAGCTTTCTTT. It is translated as CAWRVTGNTEAFF.